This passage covers 8 T cell receptor beta chains from one sample sequenced in a study of beta chain features in type 1 diabetes. Reverse transcribing all isolated RNA meant expressed TCRB transcripts were sequenced. Generated by immunoSEQ multiplex PCR, the TCRdb table keeps only in-frame clones and is missing some. The sample contains about 200,000 clones, approximately 11% of which appear only once. The sample comprised central memory CD4+ T cells from blood. These TCRs come from a man younger than 35 in good health.

There are a few counts of this clone. Other DNA sequences in this sample translate to the same CDR3. The CDR3 loop is CASSEGRQGRHEQYF. CDR3 bases: TGTGCCAGCAGTGAAGGGCGACAGGGTCGGCACGAGCAGTACTTC. The chain is built from TRBV6-1 and TRBJ2-7; TRBD1 matches at 7 bases. V trimming: 1 base; J trimming: 5 bases; junction bases outside the gene matches: 8. The CDR3 totals 15 residues. Germline loops: CDR1 MNHNS, CDR2 SASEGT.

This clone was seen more than once but under ten times. At one end, the junction sequence differs from germline, possibly due to a read error. The V and J genes are TRBV19 and TRBJ1-5, with unresolved D. Germline loops: CDR1 LNHDA, CDR2 SQIVND (reference sequence). The CDR3 loop spans 13 amino acids. CDR3 DNA sequence: TGTTCCAGTAGTATGGGAAGGGATCAGCCCCAGCATTTT. Encoded protein: CSSSMGRDQPQHF.

The chain employs TRBV5-4 and TRBJ2-7; 10 nucleotides match TRBD2. The CDR3 runs to 15 residues. Germline CDR1 SGHNT, CDR2 YYREEE (reference sequence). J was trimmed by 1 base and V by 5 bases; bases with no gene match: 6. The DNA for the CDR3 is TGTGCCAGCAGGGACGGACTAGCGGCATCCTACGAGCAGTACTTC. Translating it yields CASRDGLAASYEQYF. The whole variable domain, remainder taken from reference TRBV5-4 and TRBJ2-7, is ETGVTQSPTHLIKTRGQQVTLRCSSQSGHNTVSWYQQALGQGPQFIFQYYREEENGRGNFPPRFSGLQFPNYSSELNVNALELDDSALYLCASRDGLAASYEQYFGPGTRLTVT.

Concerning this clone itself: Distinct nucleotide sequences in the sample also encode this CDR3. The V and J genes are TRBV29-1 and TRBJ2-3; unclear D gene. V was shortened by 2 bases and J by 3 bases, with 3 bases between the two germline ends. Per the germline V gene, CDR1 is SQVTM and CDR2 is ANQGSEA. The CDR3 is made up of 11 amino acids. The CDR3 loop reads CSVELTDTQYF. In DNA form, the CDR3 reads TGCAGCGTTGAATTGACAGATACGCAGTATTTT.

The chain carries TRBV2 and TRBJ1-2, with 10 bases that match TRBD1. From germline, CDR1 is SNHLY and CDR2 FYNNEI. The CDR3 is 14 residues long. Trimming at V came to 4 bases and at J to 7 bases, leaving 6 bases not matched to a gene. CDR3 in DNA: TGTGCCAGCAGTGTCGAGACAGGGGGCTCTGGCTACACCTTC. Translation gives CASSVETGGSGYTF. The entire variable domain, with the rest obtained from reference TRBV2 and TRBJ1-2, is as follows: EPEVTQTPSHQVTQMGQEVILRCVPISNHLYFYWYRQILGQKVEFLVSFYNNEISEKSEIFDDQFSVERPDGSNFTLKIRSTKLEDSAMYFCASSVETGGSGYTFGSGTRLTVV.

This clone was recorded at least ten times. V is TRBV6-1 and J is TRBJ2-7, with D possibly matching TRBD2 (6 bases). Per germline, CDR1 MNHNS and CDR2 SASEGT. The CDR3 is made up of 16 amino acids. Trimming cost V 3 bases and J 3 bases, with 18 bases left between them. CDR3 DNA: TGTGCCAGCAGTGACGTAATGGGGGGAAAAAGCTACGAGCAGTACTTC. Translation: CASSDVMGGKSYEQYF.

The V and J genes are TRBV5-6 and TRBJ2-1; no firm D call. Trimming took off 1 base at V and 11 bases at J, with 13 bases between the two ends. In germline, CDR1 is SGHDT, CDR2 YYEEEE. CDR3 length: 13 amino acids. The CDR3 nucleotides read TGTGCCAGCAGCTTGTTATTTTCGAGCCAGCAGTTCTTC. It specifies CASSLLFSSQQFF.

This clone was counted many times. V gene TRBV29-1 combines with J gene TRBJ2-5; D assignment may be TRBD1 or TRBD2 (5 bases each). The V end lost 4 bases, the J end lost 2 bases, and 17 bases lay between the germline ends. Germline assignment: CDR1 SQVTM and CDR2 ANQGSEA. The CDR3 runs to 15 residues. This CDR3 is CSVARGSSQQETQYF. CDR3 in DNA: TGCAGCGTTGCCCGGGGCAGCTCGCAACAAGAGACCCAGTACTTC.